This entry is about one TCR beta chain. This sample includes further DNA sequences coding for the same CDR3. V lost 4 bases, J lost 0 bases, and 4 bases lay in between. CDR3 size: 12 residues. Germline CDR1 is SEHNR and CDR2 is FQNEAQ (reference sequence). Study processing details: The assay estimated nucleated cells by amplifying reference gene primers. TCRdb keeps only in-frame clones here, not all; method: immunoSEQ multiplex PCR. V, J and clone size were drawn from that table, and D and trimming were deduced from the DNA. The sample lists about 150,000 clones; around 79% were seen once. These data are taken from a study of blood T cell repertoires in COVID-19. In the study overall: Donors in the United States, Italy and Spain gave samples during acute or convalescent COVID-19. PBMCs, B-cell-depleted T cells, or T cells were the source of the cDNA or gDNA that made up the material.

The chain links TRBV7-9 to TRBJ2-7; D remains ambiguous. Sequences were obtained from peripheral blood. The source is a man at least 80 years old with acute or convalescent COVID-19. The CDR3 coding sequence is TGTGCCAGCAGCTCGAGCTCCTACGAGCAGTACTTC. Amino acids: CASSSSSYEQYF.